Listed below are T cell receptor beta chains from one sample, sequenced in a study of shared clonotypes between healthy human individuals. The table came from immunoSEQ multiplex PCR; TCRdb's copy has only in-frame clones and leaves some out. The data contain 2 million to 2.5 million clones, over 85% of them singletons. The specimen was naive CD4+ T cells from PBMCs. The receptors stem from a man between 18 and 29 years old in good health. Some clones in this sample may be carry-over from other donors' samples. The CDR3 runs from the conserved cysteine through the conserved F or W. A D gene is named only where the DNA matches it firmly. The listing skips clone size in some rows; elsewhere it reads once, few, many or a size class.

TRBV7-9,NA,NA,TRBJ2-5,TGTGCCAGCAGCACTTGGTCGGGACCCCAGGATGAGACCCAGTACTTC,CASSTWSGPQDETQYF
TRBV9,NA,NA,TRBJ1-1,TGTGCCAGCAGCGTTGGGACGGTGAACACTGAAGCTTTCTTT,CASSVGTVNTEAFF
TRBV5-4,NA,TRBD1,TRBJ1-1,TGTGCCAGCAGCTCGGGACAGCAAATGAACACTGAAGCTTTCTTT,CASSSGQQMNTEAFF
TRBV28,NA,NA,TRBJ1-2,TGTGCCAGCAAGTACGGTCCGACTAACTATGGCTACACCTTC,CASKYGPTNYGYTF
TRBV9,once,NA,TRBJ2-7,TGTGCCAGCACCGTCTCCGGGACGGCCTCTTACGAGCAGTACTTC,CASTVSGTASYEQYF
TRBV7-2,NA,TRBD1,TRBJ2-4,TGTGCCAGCAGCCTACAGGGGTCGGCAAACATTCAGTACTTC,CASSLQGSANIQYF
TRBV5-1,NA,TRBD1,TRBJ2-1,TGCGCCAGCAGCCTCGGGACAGATCCCTACAATGAGCAGTTCTTC,CASSLGTDPYNEQFF
TRBV28,NA,NA,TRBJ2-7,TGTGCCAGCAGTTTGGTCGACAGGAACCACGAGCAGTACTTC,CASSLVDRNHEQYF
TRBV7-2,once,NA,TRBJ1-4,TGTGCCAGCAGCCTGGCCGGGAATGAAAAACTGTTTTTT,CASSLAGNEKLFF
TRBV2,NA,TRBD2,TRBJ2-2,TGTGCCAGCAGGAGGGGACTAGCGGGAGTATATGACGGGGAGCTGTTTTTT,CASRRGLAGVYDGELFF
TRBV29-1,NA,NA,TRBJ2-7,TGCAGCGTTGAAGATATCGTATACGAGCAGTACTTC,CSVEDIVYEQYF
TRBV28,NA,NA,TRBJ1-5,TGTGCCAGCAGCACCGGGCTCCGCAATCAGCCCCAGCATTTT,CASSTGLRNQPQHF
TRBV18,NA,NA,TRBJ2-7,TGTGCCAGCTCACACGAGAAACTGGGGGGTTTGGACGAGCAGTACTTC,CASSHEKLGGLDEQYF
TRBV6-5,NA,NA,TRBJ2-1,TGTGCCAGCAGTTACGGGACGCCGACCTACAATGAGCAGTTCTTC,CASSYGTPTYNEQFF
TRBV28,NA,NA,TRBJ2-3,TGTGCCAGCAGCCGGAATCTGGGGGATTGGACAGATACGCAGTATTTT,CASSRNLGDWTDTQYF
TRBV7-2,NA,NA,TRBJ2-5,TGTGCCAGCAGCTTAGGAGTGGTCGGCAGCCAAGAGACCCAGTACTTC,CASSLGVVGSQETQYF
TRBV5-6,NA,TRBD1,TRBJ1-2,TGTGCCAGCAGCTTGGAAACAGGGGAGCGTGGCTACACCTTC,CASSLETGERGYTF
TRBV28,NA,NA,TRBJ2-3,TGTGCCAGTTCCGGGCCTTACCCAGATACGCAGTATTTT,CASSGPYPDTQYF
TRBV5-4,NA,NA,TRBJ2-5,TGTGCCAGCAGTCATCCAGTGGGGGGAAATCCGGGGACCCAGTACTTC,CASSHPVGGNPGTQYF
TRBV27,NA,NA,TRBJ2-7,TGTGCCAGCAGTCCACAGCGAGGGATAGCCGAGCAGTACTTC,CASSPQRGIAEQYF
TRBV30,NA,NA,TRBJ2-3,TGTGCCTGGAGCAGACAGTCAACTAGCACAGATACGCAGTATTTT,CAWSRQSTSTDTQYF
TRBV11-2,NA,TRBD1,TRBJ2-7,TGTGCCAGCAGCCCCCAAGACAGGGGAAAGCAGTACTTC,CASSPQDRGKQYF
TRBV30,NA,TRBD2,TRBJ2-3,TGTGCCTGGAACGCGGGAGGCTGGGCAGATACGCAGTATTTT,CAWNAGGWADTQYF
TRBV6-1,NA,NA,TRBJ1-5,TGTGCCAGCACATTCGGACTGGGGAATCAGCCCCAGCATTTT,CASTFGLGNQPQHF
TRBV28,NA,NA,TRBJ2-7,TGTGCCAGCAGACCCACAAGGGGGAGCTCCTACGAGCAGTACTTC,CASRPTRGSSYEQYF
TRBV7-9,NA,NA,TRBJ1-5,TGTGCCAGCAGGTTCGGGGACCAGCCCCAGCATTTT,CASRFGDQPQHF
TRBV28,once,NA,TRBJ2-6,TGTGCCTCCAACCGGGGCTCTGGGGCCAACGTCCTGACTTTC,CASNRGSGANVLTF
TRBV9,NA,NA,TRBJ2-1,TGTGCCAGCAGCGTAGTACAAACTAATGAGCAGTTCTTC,CASSVVQTNEQFF
TRBV6-5,once,NA,TRBJ2-7,TGTGCCAGCAGGCGGGACGGAGCCTCCTACGAGCAGTACTTC,CASRRDGASYEQYF
TRBV9,NA,NA,TRBJ2-3,TGTGCCAGCAGCTTCACAGATACGCAGTATTTT,CASSFTDTQYF
TRBV5-1,NA,NA,TRBJ2-1,TGCGCCAGCAGCGACCCGGACGGCCAAGAGCAGTTCTTC,CASSDPDGQEQFF
TRBV5-1,NA,NA,TRBJ1-4,TGCGCCAGCAGCTTTCGCGTCGTCTCAACTAATGAAAAACTGTTTTTT,CASSFRVVSTNEKLFF
TRBV28,NA,TRBD1,TRBJ2-7,TGTGCCAGCGACCGACAGGGGACGTACGAGCAGTACTTC,CASDRQGTYEQYF